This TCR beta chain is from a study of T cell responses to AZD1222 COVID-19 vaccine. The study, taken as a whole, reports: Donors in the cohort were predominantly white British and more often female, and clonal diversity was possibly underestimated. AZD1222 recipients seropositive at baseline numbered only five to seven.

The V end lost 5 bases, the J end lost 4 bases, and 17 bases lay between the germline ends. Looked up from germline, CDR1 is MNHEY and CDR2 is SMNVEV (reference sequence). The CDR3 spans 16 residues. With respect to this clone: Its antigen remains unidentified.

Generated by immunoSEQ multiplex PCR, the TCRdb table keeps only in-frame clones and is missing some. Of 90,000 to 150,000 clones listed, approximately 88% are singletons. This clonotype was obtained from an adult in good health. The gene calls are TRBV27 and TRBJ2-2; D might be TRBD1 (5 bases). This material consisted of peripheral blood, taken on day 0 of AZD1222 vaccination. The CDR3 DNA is TGTGCCAGCAGTCCCCGTAGTCAGGGCGGCACCGGGGAGCTGTTTTTT. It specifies CASSPRSQGGTGELFF.